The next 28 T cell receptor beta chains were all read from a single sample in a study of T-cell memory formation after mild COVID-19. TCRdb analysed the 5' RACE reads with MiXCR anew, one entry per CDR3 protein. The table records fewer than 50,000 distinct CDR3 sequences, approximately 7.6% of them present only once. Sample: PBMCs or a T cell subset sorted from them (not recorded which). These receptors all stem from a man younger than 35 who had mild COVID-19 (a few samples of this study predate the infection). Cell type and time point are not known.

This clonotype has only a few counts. The CDR3, as DNA: TGCAGCGTTGACGTGAGGAACACTGAAGCTTTCTTT. Protein sequence: CSVDVRNTEAFF. The chain has TRBV29-1 and TRBJ1-1; D unclear. The germline V gene encodes CDR1 SQVTM and CDR2 ANQGSEA. CDR3 length equals 12 residues. Trimming cost V 3 bases and J 1 base, with 6 bases left between them.

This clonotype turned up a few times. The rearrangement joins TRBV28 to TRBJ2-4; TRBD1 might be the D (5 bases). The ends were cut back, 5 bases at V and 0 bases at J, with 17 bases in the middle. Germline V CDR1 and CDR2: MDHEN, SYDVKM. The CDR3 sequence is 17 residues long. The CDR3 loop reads CASSPSDMLLAKNIQYF. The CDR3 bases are TGTGCCAGCAGTCCCTCGGACATGCTCTTAGCCAAAAACATTCAGTACTTC.

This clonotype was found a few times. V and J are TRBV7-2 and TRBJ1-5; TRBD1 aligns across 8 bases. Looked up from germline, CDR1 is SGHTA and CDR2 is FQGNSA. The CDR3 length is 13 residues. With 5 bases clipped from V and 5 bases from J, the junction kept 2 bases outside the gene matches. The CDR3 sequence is CASSLQGDQPQHF. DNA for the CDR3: TGTGCCAGCAGCCTACAGGGGGATCAGCCCCAGCATTTT.

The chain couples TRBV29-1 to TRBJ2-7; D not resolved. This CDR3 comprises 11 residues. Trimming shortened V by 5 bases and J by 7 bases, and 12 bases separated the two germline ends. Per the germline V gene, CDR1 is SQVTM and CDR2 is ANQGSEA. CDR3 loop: CSVSNVGEQYV. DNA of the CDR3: TGCAGCGTTTCGAATGTGGGGGAGCAGTACGTC.

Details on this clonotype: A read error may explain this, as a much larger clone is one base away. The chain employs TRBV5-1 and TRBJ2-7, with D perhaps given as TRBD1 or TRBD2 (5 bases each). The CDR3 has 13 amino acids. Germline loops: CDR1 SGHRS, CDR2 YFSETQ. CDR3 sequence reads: CTSSSGTLDEQYF. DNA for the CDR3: TGCACCAGCAGCTCAGGGACCCTCGACGAGCAGTACTTC.

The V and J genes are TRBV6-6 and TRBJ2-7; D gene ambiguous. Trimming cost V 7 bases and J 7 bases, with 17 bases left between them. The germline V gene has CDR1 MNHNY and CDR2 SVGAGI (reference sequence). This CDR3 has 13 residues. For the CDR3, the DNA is TGTGCCAGCAACCACACCCCCGGTCGAGAGCAGTACGTC. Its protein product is CASNHTPGREQYV.

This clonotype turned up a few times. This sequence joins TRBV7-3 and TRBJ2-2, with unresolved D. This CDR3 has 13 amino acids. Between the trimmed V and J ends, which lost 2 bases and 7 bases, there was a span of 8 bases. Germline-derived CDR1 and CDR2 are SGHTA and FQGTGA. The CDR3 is CASSLGGDGELFF. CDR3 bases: TGTGCCAGCAGCTTAGGTGGTGACGGGGAGCTGTTTTTT.

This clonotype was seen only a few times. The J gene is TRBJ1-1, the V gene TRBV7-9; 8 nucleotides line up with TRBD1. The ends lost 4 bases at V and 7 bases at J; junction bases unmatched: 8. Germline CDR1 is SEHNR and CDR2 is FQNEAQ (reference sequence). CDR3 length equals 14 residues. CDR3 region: CASSYTGGASEAFF. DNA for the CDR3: TGTGCCAGCAGCTACACAGGGGGAGCGAGTGAAGCTTTCTTT. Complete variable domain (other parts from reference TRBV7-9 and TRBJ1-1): DTGVSQNPRHKITKRGQNVTFRCDPISEHNRLYWYRQTLGQGPEFLTYFQNEAQLEKSRLLSDRFSAERPKGSFSTLEIQRTEQGDSAMYLCASSYTGGASEAFFGQGTRLTVV.

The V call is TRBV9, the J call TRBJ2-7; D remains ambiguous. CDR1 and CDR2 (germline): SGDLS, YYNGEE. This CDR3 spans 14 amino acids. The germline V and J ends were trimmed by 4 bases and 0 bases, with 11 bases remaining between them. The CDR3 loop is CASSILDNSYEQYF. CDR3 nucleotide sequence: TGTGCCAGCAGCATCCTAGACAACTCCTACGAGCAGTACTTC.

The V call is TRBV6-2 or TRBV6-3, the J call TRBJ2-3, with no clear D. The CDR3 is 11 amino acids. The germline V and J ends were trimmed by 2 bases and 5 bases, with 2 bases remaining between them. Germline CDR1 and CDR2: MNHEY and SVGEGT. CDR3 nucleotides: TGTGCCAGCAGTTACCTAGATACGCAGTATTTT. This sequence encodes CASSYLDTQYF.

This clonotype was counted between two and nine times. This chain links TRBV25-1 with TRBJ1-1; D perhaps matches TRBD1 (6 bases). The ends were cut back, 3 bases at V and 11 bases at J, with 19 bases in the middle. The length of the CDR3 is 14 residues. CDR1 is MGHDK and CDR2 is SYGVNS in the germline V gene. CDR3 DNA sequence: TGTGCCAGCAGTGACTCTTTCGCCGGGACAAGGGCTTTCTTT. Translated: CASSDSFAGTRAFF. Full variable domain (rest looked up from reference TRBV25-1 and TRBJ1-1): EADIYQTPRYLVIGTGKKITLECSQTMGHDKMYWYQQDPGMELHLIHYSYGVNSTEKGDLSSESTVSRIRTEHFPLTLESARPSHTSQYLCASSDSFAGTRAFFGQGTRLTVV.

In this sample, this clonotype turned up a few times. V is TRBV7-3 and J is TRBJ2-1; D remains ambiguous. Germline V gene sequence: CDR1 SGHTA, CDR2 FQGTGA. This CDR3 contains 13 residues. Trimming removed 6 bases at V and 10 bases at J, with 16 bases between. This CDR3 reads CASSPNPKAEQFF. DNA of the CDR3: TGTGCCAGCAGTCCGAATCCGAAAGCGGAGCAGTTCTTC.

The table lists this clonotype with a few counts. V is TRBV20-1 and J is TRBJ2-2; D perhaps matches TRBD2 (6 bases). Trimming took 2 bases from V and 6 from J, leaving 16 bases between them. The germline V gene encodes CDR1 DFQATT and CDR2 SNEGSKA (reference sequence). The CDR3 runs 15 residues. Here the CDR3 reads CSARPATSPPGELFF. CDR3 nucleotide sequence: TGCAGTGCTAGACCGGCGACTAGTCCGCCCGGGGAGCTGTTTTTT.

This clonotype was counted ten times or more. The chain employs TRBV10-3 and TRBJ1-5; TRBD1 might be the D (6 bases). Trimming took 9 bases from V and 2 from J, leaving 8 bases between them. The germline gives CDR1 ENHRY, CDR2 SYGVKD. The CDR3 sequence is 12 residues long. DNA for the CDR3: TGTGCCATTCGACAGGGCAATCAGCCCCAGCATTTT. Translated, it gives CAIRQGNQPQHF.

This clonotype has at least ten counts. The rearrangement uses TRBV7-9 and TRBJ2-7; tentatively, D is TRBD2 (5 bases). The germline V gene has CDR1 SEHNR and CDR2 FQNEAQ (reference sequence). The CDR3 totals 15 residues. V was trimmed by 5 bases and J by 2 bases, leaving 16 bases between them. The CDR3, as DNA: TGTGCCAGCAGCCTCGTGACCGGACTTCCCTACGAGCAGTACTTC. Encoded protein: CASSLVTGLPYEQYF. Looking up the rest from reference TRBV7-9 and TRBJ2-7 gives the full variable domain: DTGVSQNPRHKITKRGQNVTFRCDPISEHNRLYWYRQTLGQGPEFLTYFQNEAQLEKSRLLSDRFSAERPKGSFSTLEIQRTEQGDSAMYLCASSLVTGLPYEQYFGPGTRLTVT.

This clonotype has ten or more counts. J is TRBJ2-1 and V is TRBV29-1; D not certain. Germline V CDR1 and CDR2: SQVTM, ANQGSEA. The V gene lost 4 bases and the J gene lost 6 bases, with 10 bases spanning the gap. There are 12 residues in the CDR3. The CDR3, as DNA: TGCAGCGTTGCCCCAAATGGCAATGAGCAGTTCTTC. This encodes CSVAPNGNEQFF.

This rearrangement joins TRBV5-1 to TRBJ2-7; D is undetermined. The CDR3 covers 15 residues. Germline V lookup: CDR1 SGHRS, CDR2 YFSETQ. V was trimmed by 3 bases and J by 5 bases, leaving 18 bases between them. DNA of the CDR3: TGCGCCAGCAGCTATGTATCCGGGCCTGGGAACGAGCAGTACGTC. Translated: CASSYVSGPGNEQYV.

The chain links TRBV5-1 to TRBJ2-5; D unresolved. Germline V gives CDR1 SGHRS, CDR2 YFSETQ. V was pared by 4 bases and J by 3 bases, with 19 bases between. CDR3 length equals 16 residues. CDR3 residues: CASSPPWGGSEETQYF. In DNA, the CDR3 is TGCGCCAGCAGCCCCCCGTGGGGTGGAAGCGAAGAGACCCAGTACTTC.

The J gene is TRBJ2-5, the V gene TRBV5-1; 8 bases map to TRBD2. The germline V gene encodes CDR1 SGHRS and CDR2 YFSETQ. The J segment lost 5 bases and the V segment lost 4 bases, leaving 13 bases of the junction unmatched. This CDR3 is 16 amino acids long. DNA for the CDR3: TGCGCCAGCAGCAAGACTCCGCTTAGCGGGACGGAGACCCAGTACTTC. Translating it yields CASSKTPLSGTETQYF.

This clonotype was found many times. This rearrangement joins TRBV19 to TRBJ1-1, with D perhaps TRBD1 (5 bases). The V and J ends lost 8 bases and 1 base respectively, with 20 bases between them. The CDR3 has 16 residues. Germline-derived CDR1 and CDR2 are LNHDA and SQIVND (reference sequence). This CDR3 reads CASLNFAGLGNTEAFF. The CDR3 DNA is TGTGCCAGTCTAAACTTTGCAGGGTTGGGGAACACTGAAGCTTTCTTT.

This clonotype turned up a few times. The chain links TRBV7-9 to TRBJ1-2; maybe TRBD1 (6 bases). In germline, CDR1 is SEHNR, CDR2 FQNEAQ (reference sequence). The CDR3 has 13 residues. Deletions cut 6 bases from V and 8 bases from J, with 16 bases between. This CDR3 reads CASSRPQGRGYTF. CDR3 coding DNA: TGTGCCAGCAGTCGACCTCAGGGGAGAGGCTACACCTTC.

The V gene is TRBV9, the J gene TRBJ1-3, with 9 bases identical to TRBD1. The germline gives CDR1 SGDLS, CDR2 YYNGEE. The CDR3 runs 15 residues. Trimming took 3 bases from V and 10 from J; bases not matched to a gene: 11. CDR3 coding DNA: TGTGCCAGCAGCGAACCGGACAGGGGTTGGAAAACCATATATTTT. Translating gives CASSEPDRGWKTIYF.

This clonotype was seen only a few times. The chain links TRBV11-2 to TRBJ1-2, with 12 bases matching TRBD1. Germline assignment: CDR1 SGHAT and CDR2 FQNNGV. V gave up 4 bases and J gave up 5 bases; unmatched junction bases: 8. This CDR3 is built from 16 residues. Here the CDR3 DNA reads TGTGCCAGCAGCTCTCAACTGGGACAGGGGGCTTATGGCTACACCTTC. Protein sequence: CASSSQLGQGAYGYTF. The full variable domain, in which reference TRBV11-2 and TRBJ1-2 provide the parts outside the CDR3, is EAGVAQSPRYKIIEKRQSVAFWCNPISGHATLYWYQQILGQGPKLLIQFQNNGVVDDSQLPKDRFSAERLKGVDSTLKIQPAKLEDSAVYLCASSSQLGQGAYGYTFGSGTRLTVV.

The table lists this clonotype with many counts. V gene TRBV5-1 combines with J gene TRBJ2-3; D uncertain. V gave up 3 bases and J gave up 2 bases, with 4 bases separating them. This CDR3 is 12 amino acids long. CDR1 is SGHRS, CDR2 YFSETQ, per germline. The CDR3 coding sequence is TGCGCCAGCAGCTCCTACACAGATACGCAGTATTTT. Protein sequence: CASSSYTDTQYF.

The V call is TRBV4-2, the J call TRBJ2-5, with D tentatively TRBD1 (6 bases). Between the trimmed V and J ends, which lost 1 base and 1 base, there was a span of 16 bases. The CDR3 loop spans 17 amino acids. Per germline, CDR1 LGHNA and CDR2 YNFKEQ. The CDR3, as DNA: TGTGCCAGCAGCCAAGGGGCAAGGAAACAGGGCCAAGAGACCCAGTACTTC. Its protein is CASSQGARKQGQETQYF.

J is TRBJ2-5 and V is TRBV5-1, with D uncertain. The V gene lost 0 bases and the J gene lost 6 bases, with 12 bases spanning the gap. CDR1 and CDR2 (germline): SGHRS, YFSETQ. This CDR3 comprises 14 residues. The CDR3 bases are TGCGCCAGCAGCTTGGAGTTCTCCGAAAAGACCCAGTACTTC. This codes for CASSLEFSEKTQYF.

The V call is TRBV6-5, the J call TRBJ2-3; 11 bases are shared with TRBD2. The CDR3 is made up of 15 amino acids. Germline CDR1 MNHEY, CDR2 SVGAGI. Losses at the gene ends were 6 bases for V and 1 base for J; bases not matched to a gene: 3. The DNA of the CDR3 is TGTGCCAGCAGACCTAGCGGGGGGCGCACAGATACGCAGTATTTT. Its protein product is CASRPSGGRTDTQYF.

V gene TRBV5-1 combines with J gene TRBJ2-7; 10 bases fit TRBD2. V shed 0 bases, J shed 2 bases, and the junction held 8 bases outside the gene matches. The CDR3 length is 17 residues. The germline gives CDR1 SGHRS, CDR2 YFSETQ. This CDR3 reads CASSLAGAGGPTYEQYF. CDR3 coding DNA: TGCGCCAGCAGCTTGGCCGGAGCGGGGGGGCCCACCTACGAGCAGTACTTC. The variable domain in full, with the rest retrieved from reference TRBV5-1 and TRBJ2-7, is KAGVTQTPRYLIKTRGQQVTLSCSPISGHRSVSWYQQTPGQGLQFLFEYFSETQRNKGNFPGRFSGRQFSNSRSEMNVSTLELGDSALYLCASSLAGAGGPTYEQYFGPGTRLTVT.